A selection of T cell receptor beta chains follows, all from one sample in a study of low-dose radiotherapy and immunotherapy resistance in tumors. MiXCR, applied by TCRdb to the reads, yields one record per CDR3 protein. The sample consists of approximately 100,000 distinct CDR3 sequences, around 21% of them appearing once. The sequencing used PBMCs, collected after low-dose radiotherapy plus immunotherapy. Receptor source: a male donor with prostate cancer. Each CDR3 is given with its conserved first and last residue. D genes are given only for firm matches. Only part of the rows carry a size: once, few, many, or a class if the clone is expanded.

size	V	D	J	CDR3	DNA
-	TRBV5-1	TRBD1	TRBJ2-3	CASSPRDRGIDTQYF	TGCGCCAGCAGCCCCCGGGACAGGGGCATAGATACGCAGTATTTT
many	TRBV5-1	TRBD1	TRBJ2-6	CASSHGQGRGANVLTF	TGCGCCAGCAGCCACGGACAGGGGAGAGGGGCCAACGTCCTGACTTTC
-	TRBV6-2/TRBV6-3	-	TRBJ2-7	CASSPPSGSREYF	TGTGCCAGCAGTCCCCCCTCCGGCAGTCGAGAGTACTTC
many	TRBV4-1	TRBD2	TRBJ2-1	CASSQALLAVEQFF	TGCGCCAGCAGCCAAGCCCTCCTAGCGGTTGAGCAGTTCTTC
-	TRBV28	-	TRBJ1-1	CASSPMGRQKNTEAFF	TGTGCCAGCAGTCCCATGGGACGGCAGAAGAACACTGAAGCTTTCTTT
few	TRBV5-5	-	TRBJ2-3	CASSQLTATRDTQYF	TGTGCCAGCAGCCAGTTGACAGCGACTCGAGATACGCAGTATTTT
many	TRBV2	-	TRBJ1-1	CASSGPLAGAEAFF	TGTGCCAGCAGCGGGCCACTCGCAGGGGCAGAAGCTTTCTTT
few	TRBV20-1	-	TRBJ2-3	CSARGIWTTDTQYF	TGCAGTGCTAGGGGGATATGGACCACAGATACGCAGTATTTT
many	TRBV2	-	TRBJ1-1	CANQRETEAFF	TGTGCCAACCAACGGGAGACTGAAGCTTTCTTT
once	TRBV5-6	TRBD1	TRBJ1-1	CASSLGGQFYTEAFF	TGTGCCAGCAGCTTGGGGGGACAGTTTTACACTGAAGCTTTCTTT
-	TRBV5-8	-	TRBJ2-5	CASSFKIVGETQYF	TGTGCCAGCAGCTTTAAGATAGTGGGCGAGACCCAGTACTTC
many	TRBV19	TRBD2	TRBJ2-1	CASSSSGGRRRYNEQFF	TGTGCCAGTAGTTCCAGCGGGGGGAGGCGACGTTACAATGAGCAGTTCTTC
few	TRBV3-1	-	TRBJ2-5	CASSAAGGASETQYF	TGTGCCAGCAGCGCAGCTGGCGGCGCATCGGAGACCCAGTACTTC
few	TRBV19	TRBD1	TRBJ2-4	CASSARTSSGGGIQYF	TGTGCCAGTAGTGCCAGAACCTCTTCAGGGGGCGGCATTCAGTACTTC
many	TRBV2	TRBD1	TRBJ2-5	CASSEGGRGPRVGETQYF	TGTGCCAGCAGTGAAGGCGGCAGGGGGCCGAGGGTCGGGGAGACCCAGTACTTC
many	TRBV14	-	TRBJ2-3	CASSQDVGFDGPTTDTQYF	TGTGCCAGCAGCCAAGACGTTGGTTTCGACGGGCCGACCACAGATACGCAGTATTTT
many	TRBV6-6	-	TRBJ2-6	CASSYRGSGANVLTF	TGTGCCAGCAGTTACAGGGGCTCTGGGGCCAACGTCCTGACTTTC
many	TRBV20-1	TRBD2	TRBJ2-3	CSAISGGRRRDTQYF	TGCAGTGCTATTAGCGGGGGTCGACGACGAGATACGCAGTATTTT
many	TRBV29-1	TRBD1	TRBJ2-7	CSVEDVGQGALYEQYF	TGCAGCGTTGAAGATGTGGGACAGGGGGCCCTCTACGAGCAGTACTTC
many	TRBV5-1	-	TRBJ1-5	CASRLDDSNQPQHF	TGCGCCAGCAGACTGGACGATAGCAATCAGCCCCAGCATTTT
-	TRBV12-3/TRBV12-4	-	TRBJ1-5	CASSLGEGLGQPQHF	TGTGCCAGCAGTCTTGGTGAGGGGCTCGGTCAGCCCCAGCATTTT
-	TRBV6-2/TRBV6-3	TRBD2	TRBJ2-1	CASSPRRGGYEQFF	TGTGCCAGCAGTCCCCGGCGGGGGGGCTATGAGCAGTTCTTC
-	TRBV14	-	TRBJ2-7	CASSQGLQAPGWGYEQYF	TGTGCCAGCAGCCAAGGCCTACAGGCCCCAGGATGGGGCTACGAGCAGTACTTC
many	TRBV11-2	-	TRBJ2-3	CASSREGRYTQYF	TGTGCCAGCAGCCGAGAGGGGAGGTATACGCAGTATTTT
many	TRBV18	-	TRBJ2-1	CASSPQGPNEQFF	TGTGCCAGCTCACCACAAGGTCCTAATGAGCAGTTCTTC
many	TRBV11-2	-	TRBJ2-5	CASSLGPSLVGETQYF	TGTGCCAGCAGCCTGGGACCCTCACTCGTAGGGGAGACCCAGTACTTC
few	TRBV29-1	TRBD1	TRBJ2-5	CSVVRDRQTQYF	TGCAGCGTCGTCCGGGACAGACAGACCCAGTACTTC
many	TRBV30	-	TRBJ1-2	CAWSVRLAGRYGYTF	TGTGCCTGGAGTGTACGATTAGCGGGACGGTATGGCTACACCTTC
many	TRBV12-5	-	TRBJ2-3	CASASSFGITDTQYF	TGTGCTAGTGCCTCTTCTTTTGGCATCACAGATACGCAGTATTTT
many	TRBV7-8	-	TRBJ1-1	CASSLTGPTEAFF	TGTGCCAGCAGCTTAACAGGGCCCACTGAAGCTTTCTTT
-	TRBV6-2/TRBV6-3	TRBD1	TRBJ1-5	CASSLQGGQPQHF	TGTGCCAGCAGCCTACAGGGGGGTCAGCCCCAGCATTTT
many	TRBV9	-	TRBJ2-3	CASSVTWTYTDTQYF	TGTGCCAGCAGCGTGACCTGGACTTACACAGATACGCAGTATTTT
many	TRBV12-3/TRBV12-4	-	TRBJ2-7	CASNSDSYEQYF	TGTGCCAGCAATTCAGACAGCTACGAGCAGTACTTC
many	TRBV7-6	-	TRBJ2-7	CASSAAGNSYEQYF	TGTGCCAGCTCCGCGGCCGGGAACTCCTACGAGCAGTACTTC
many	TRBV10-1	-	TRBJ2-1	CASSVSGDPYNEQFF	TGCGCCAGCAGTGTTTCAGGGGATCCCTACAATGAGCAGTTCTTC
few	TRBV5-1	TRBD1	TRBJ2-7	CASSPQVGQPYEQYF	TGCGCCAGCAGCCCTCAGGTGGGACAGCCCTACGAGCAGTACTTC
many	TRBV7-8	-	TRBJ2-5	CASSLQGRPETQYF	TGTGCCAGCAGCCTACAGGGCCGCCCCGAGACCCAGTACTTC
large	TRBV9	-	TRBJ2-3	CASTPGTETDTQYF	TGTGCCAGCACCCCTGGGACGGAGACAGATACGCAGTATTTT
many	TRBV10-2	TRBD1	TRBJ1-5	CASSESRGGGRPQHF	TGCGCCAGCAGTGAAAGTCGCGGAGGGGGCAGGCCCCAGCATTTT
many	TRBV6-5	TRBD1	TRBJ2-5	CASSDRGPWETQYF	TGTGCCAGCTCCGACAGGGGGCCTTGGGAGACCCAGTACTTC
many	TRBV5-4	TRBD1	TRBJ2-7	CASSLARQGNYEQYF	TGTGCCAGCAGCTTGGCGAGACAGGGTAACTACGAGCAGTACTTC
many	TRBV7-9	-	TRBJ2-5	CASSLEADGETQYF	TGTGCCAGCAGCTTAGAAGCCGATGGGGAGACCCAGTACTTC
many	TRBV7-2	TRBD2	TRBJ2-3	CASSQGPSGGRNTQYF	TGTGCCAGCAGCCAAGGGCCTAGCGGGGGTCGGAATACGCAGTATTTT
many	TRBV6-2/TRBV6-3	-	TRBJ1-5	CASSYPVAGQGNQPQHF	TGTGCCAGCAGTTATCCAGTGGCAGGGCAAGGCAATCAGCCCCAGCATTTT
many	TRBV6-2/TRBV6-3	-	TRBJ2-5	CASKHSQETQYF	TGTGCCAGCAAACACTCACAAGAGACCCAGTACTTC
many	TRBV18	-	TRBJ2-3	CASSPLSTDTQYF	TGTGCCAGCTCACCATTAAGCACAGATACGCAGTATTTT
many	TRBV29-1	-	TRBJ1-5	CSVESENQPQHF	TGCAGCGTTGAATCCGAGAATCAGCCCCAGCATTTT
many	TRBV20-1	-	TRBJ2-5	CSARDGGLQETQYF	TGCAGTGCTAGAGATGGCGGGCTGCAAGAGACCCAGTACTTC
many	TRBV6-4	TRBD2	TRBJ2-1	CASRREAGNGNEQFF	TGTGCCAGCAGACGGGAGGCAGGGAATGGGAATGAGCAGTTCTTC
-	TRBV13	-	TRBJ2-7	CASSPGTRRYEQYF	TGTGCCAGCAGCCCCGGCACGCGGCGGTACGAGCAGTACTTC
few	TRBV11-2	TRBD2	TRBJ2-1	CASTAGVRLGNNEQFF	TGTGCCAGCACCGCGGGGGTCCGGTTGGGTAACAATGAGCAGTTCTTC
many	TRBV18	-	TRBJ1-1	CASLPGLEGTEAFF	TGTGCCAGCTTACCGGGGTTGGAAGGCACTGAAGCTTTCTTT
many	TRBV6-2/TRBV6-3	-	TRBJ2-3	CASSYAGAADTQYF	TGTGCCAGCAGTTATGCGGGGGCCGCAGATACGCAGTATTTT
many	TRBV7-2	TRBD2	TRBJ2-7	CASSLETSGGAHPYEQYF	TGTGCCAGCAGCTTAGAGACTAGCGGGGGGGCCCACCCCTACGAGCAGTACTTC
many	TRBV6-2/TRBV6-3	-	TRBJ2-3	CASSYSGGADTQYF	TGTGCCAGCAGTTATAGCGGAGGGGCAGATACGCAGTATTTT